This T cell receptor beta chain was identified in a study of spatial heterogeneity in lung cancer. The study, taken as a whole, reports: Ubiquitous expanded tumor TCRs were seen in blood more at resection than at follow-up.

As to this clonotype: The antigen is unknown.

MiXCR was run by TCRdb on the 5' RACE reads, yielding one entry per CDR3 protein. The sample shows 28,000 or so distinct CDR3 sequences, roughly 8.4% of them seen only once. Germline-derived CDR1 and CDR2 are SGHTA and FQGNSA. The CDR3 has 16 residues. V dropped 0 bases and J dropped 4; count of bases not matched to a gene: 4. As for time point: sample taken at primary tumor resection. Researchers sequenced whole RNA taken from tumor, nontumor lung or frozen PBMC without sorting. The clonotype comes from a female donor with early-stage non-small cell lung cancer. Sequencing used PBMCs, obtained at surgery. The chain carries TRBV7-2 and TRBJ1-3; 9 nucleotides line up with TRBD1. The CDR3 DNA is TGTGCCAGCAGCTTAGCGCCGGGACAGGGAGGAAACACCATATATTTT. Translating gives CASSLAPGQGGNTIYF.